This T cell receptor (beta chain) was obtained from a study of early T cells in non-severe SARS-CoV-2 infection (dated by TCRdb to the early 2020s). Some background on the complete study: Because TCR sequencing relied on bulk RNA taken from unsorted whole blood, pairing of alpha and beta chains was not possible. The study at large found these results: VDJdb matching was skewed toward anti-spike CD8 responses and likely underestimated virus-specific expansions, missing private and CD4 specificities.

V loses 5 bases of germline sequence and J loses 1 base, and the interval between the two ends is 20 bases. Via the germline V gene, CDR1 is MNHNS and CDR2 SASEGT. The CDR3, from cysteine to phenylalanine, totals 17 residues. Kept here is only the CDR3 DNA, which spans 51 bases and is read in frame from base 1. The study was a case-control design nested within a healthcare worker cohort in London, UK, with weekly nasopharyngeal swab PCR tests and blood sampling. Healthcare workers were recruited between 23 and 31 March 2020, during the week of the UK lockdown, and were followed weekly for up to roughly 16 weeks. The method behind the library was 5' RACE. For sequencing, a NextSeq 500 was employed. In the TCR library protocol, unique molecular identifiers were attached to individual cDNA molecules to correct for PCR bias and sequencing error. Both TCR alpha and beta chains were sequenced, and tight co-correlation was observed between alpha and beta sequence abundances in each sample. On the authors' methods: Decombinator V4 was used to annotate TCR sequences for V gene, J gene and CDR3. TCRs were defined as expanded if a significant change between any two time points was detected under a Poisson model with p below 0.0001. Abundances of TCRs were expressed as counts per million after normalisation to the total number of TCRs sequenced in each sample. MAIT TCRs were defined by TRAV1-2 paired with TRAJ12, TRAJ20 or TRAJ33, and iNKT TCRs by TRAV10 paired with TRAJ18. VDJdb, accessed on 1 November 2021, was searched for TCRs annotated for CMV, EBV and SARS-CoV-2, and TCRs annotated for more than one antigen were excluded. The public reads were reprocessed in TCRdb via fastp at Q25 and MiXCR, keeping in-frame beta chains. Rows matching on CDR3 protein sequence are summarized as one entry with the most common DNA and genes. Here the V and J calls rest on TCRdb's processing, not on the authors' analysis. Recorded for this sample are just over 80,000 distinct CDR3 sequences; approximately 14% of them occurred a single time. The ten largest clonotypes hold 1.4% of the sample.

This clonotype was seen a few times. It lacks a known antigen. Nothing much larger sits one base from this clone, and base qualities are not available. Sequences were obtained from whole blood. This clonotype was sampled from an adult who was a healthcare worker with PCR-confirmed SARS-CoV-2 infection or an uninfected control (not recorded which). The chain employs TRBV6-1 and TRBJ1-1; tentative D gene TRBD1, with 6 bases matching. In nucleotides, the sequence is TGTGCCAGCAGTCTCCTGGGAAGGGGGAAACCGAACACTGAAGCTTTCTTT. Protein translation: CASSLLGRGKPNTEAFF.